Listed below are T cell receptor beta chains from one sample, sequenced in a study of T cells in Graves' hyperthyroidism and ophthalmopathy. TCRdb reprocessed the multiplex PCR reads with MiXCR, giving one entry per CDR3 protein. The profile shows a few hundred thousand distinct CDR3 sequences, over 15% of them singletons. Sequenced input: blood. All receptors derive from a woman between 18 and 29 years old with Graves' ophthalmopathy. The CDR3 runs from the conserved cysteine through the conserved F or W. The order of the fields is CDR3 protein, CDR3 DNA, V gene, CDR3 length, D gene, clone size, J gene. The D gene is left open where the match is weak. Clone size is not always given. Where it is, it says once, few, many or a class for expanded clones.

cdr3_aa: CASSGQGAASNQPQHF
cdr3_nt: TGTGCCAGCAGTGGACAGGGGGCAGCTAGCAATCAGCCCCAGCATTTT
v_call: TRBV28
cdr3_length: 16
d_call: TRBD1
clone_size: NA
j_call: TRBJ1-5

cdr3_aa: CSARSLAGADTQYF
cdr3_nt: TGCAGTGCTAGGAGTCTAGCGGGAGCAGATACGCAGTATTTT
v_call: TRBV20-1
cdr3_length: 14
d_call: TRBD2
clone_size: once
j_call: TRBJ2-3

cdr3_aa: CASSLSLGTGTGNTIYF
cdr3_nt: TGTGCCAGCAGCCTATCCCTTGGGACAGGGACTGGAAACACCATATATTTT
v_call: TRBV3-1
cdr3_length: 17
d_call: TRBD1
clone_size: few
j_call: TRBJ1-3

cdr3_aa: CASSPGGAGSYNEQFF
cdr3_nt: TGTGCCAGCAGCCCCGGTGGGGCAGGCTCCTACAATGAGCAGTTCTTC
v_call: TRBV28
cdr3_length: 16
d_call: NA
clone_size: many
j_call: TRBJ2-1

cdr3_aa: CASSYERGGRPSYGYTF
cdr3_nt: TGTGCCAGCAGTTACGAGCGGGGGGGGCGCCCCAGCTATGGCTACACCTTC
v_call: TRBV6-5
cdr3_length: 17
d_call: NA
clone_size: NA
j_call: TRBJ1-2

cdr3_aa: CASSLTYGGISTDTQYF
cdr3_nt: TGTGCCAGCAGCTTAACGTACGGCGGCATAAGCACAGATACGCAGTATTTT
v_call: TRBV7-3
cdr3_length: 17
d_call: NA
clone_size: many
j_call: TRBJ2-3

cdr3_aa: CASGRGINQPQHF
cdr3_nt: TGTGCCAGCGGGCGGGGTATCAATCAGCCCCAGCATTTT
v_call: TRBV28
cdr3_length: 13
d_call: NA
clone_size: few
j_call: TRBJ1-5

cdr3_aa: CASSVESTGVYGYTF
cdr3_nt: TGTGCCAGCAGCGTAGAATCGACAGGGGTCTATGGCTACACCTTC
v_call: TRBV9
cdr3_length: 15
d_call: TRBD1
clone_size: NA
j_call: TRBJ1-2

cdr3_aa: CASSLGRGSNTEAFF
cdr3_nt: TGTGCCAGCAGTTTAGGAAGGGGATCGAACACTGAAGCTTTCTTT
v_call: TRBV12-3/TRBV12-4
cdr3_length: 15
d_call: NA
clone_size: many
j_call: TRBJ1-1

cdr3_aa: CASSQGPGQDTEAFF
cdr3_nt: TGCGCCAGCAGCCAAGGCCCGGGACAGGACACTGAAGCTTTCTTT
v_call: TRBV4-1
cdr3_length: 15
d_call: TRBD1
clone_size: many
j_call: TRBJ1-1

cdr3_aa: CASSTGPFNEQFF
cdr3_nt: TGTGCCAGCAGCACGGGACCGTTCAATGAGCAGTTCTTC
v_call: TRBV7-9
cdr3_length: 13
d_call: NA
clone_size: few
j_call: TRBJ2-1

cdr3_aa: CASSHEEALHF
cdr3_nt: TGTGCCAGCAGCCACGAGGAAGCCCTCCACTTT
v_call: TRBV3-1
cdr3_length: 11
d_call: NA
clone_size: many
j_call: TRBJ1-6

cdr3_aa: CAISAGRSSRTDTQYF
cdr3_nt: TGTGCCATCAGTGCCGGACGGTCGTCTCGGACAGATACGCAGTATTTT
v_call: TRBV10-3
cdr3_length: 16
d_call: NA
clone_size: many
j_call: TRBJ2-3

cdr3_aa: CASSYSPLLEGVYEQYF
cdr3_nt: TGTGCCAGCAGTTACTCTCCCCTGTTAGAGGGAGTTTACGAGCAGTACTTC
v_call: TRBV27
cdr3_length: 17
d_call: NA
clone_size: few
j_call: TRBJ2-7

cdr3_aa: CASSQDHAGGSEQYF
cdr3_nt: TGCGCCAGCAGCCAAGATCACGCTGGGGGGTCCGAGCAGTACTTC
v_call: TRBV4-3
cdr3_length: 15
d_call: NA
clone_size: few
j_call: TRBJ2-7

cdr3_aa: CASSYSIRPNEQFF
cdr3_nt: TGTGCCAGCAGTTACTCGATCCGACCCAATGAGCAGTTCTTC
v_call: TRBV6-2/TRBV6-3
cdr3_length: 14
d_call: NA
clone_size: once
j_call: TRBJ2-1

cdr3_aa: CASSLEGSHSNTQYF
cdr3_nt: TGTGCCAGCAGCTTGGAGGGCTCCCACTCAAATACGCAGTATTTT
v_call: TRBV5-8
cdr3_length: 15
d_call: NA
clone_size: many
j_call: TRBJ2-3

cdr3_aa: CASSPRAGGGLNTEAFF
cdr3_nt: TGTGCCAGCTCACCGCGGGCAGGCGGGGGGCTGAACACTGAAGCTTTCTTT
v_call: TRBV18
cdr3_length: 17
d_call: NA
clone_size: many
j_call: TRBJ1-1

cdr3_aa: CASSLEQGAAEAFF
cdr3_nt: TGTGCCAGCAGTTTAGAGCAGGGGGCCGCTGAAGCTTTCTTT
v_call: TRBV28
cdr3_length: 14
d_call: TRBD1
clone_size: NA
j_call: TRBJ1-1

cdr3_aa: CASSPDSGHEQFF
cdr3_nt: TGTGCCAGCAGCCCCGATTCCGGGCATGAGCAGTTCTTC
v_call: TRBV7-3
cdr3_length: 13
d_call: NA
clone_size: many
j_call: TRBJ2-1

cdr3_aa: CASSQDDQGENTEAFF
cdr3_nt: TGTGCCAGCAGCCAAGATGATCAGGGTGAGAACACTGAAGCTTTCTTT
v_call: TRBV4-2
cdr3_length: 16
d_call: NA
clone_size: few
j_call: TRBJ1-1

cdr3_aa: CASRLRQGHGNTIYF
cdr3_nt: TGTGCCAGCAGATTAAGACAGGGACATGGAAACACCATATATTTT
v_call: TRBV5-5
cdr3_length: 15
d_call: TRBD1
clone_size: many
j_call: TRBJ1-3

cdr3_aa: CASSEFLAGGGTQYF
cdr3_nt: TGTGCCAGCAGTGAATTTCTGGCGGGTGGGGGGACCCAGTACTTC
v_call: TRBV6-1
cdr3_length: 15
d_call: NA
clone_size: few
j_call: TRBJ2-5

cdr3_aa: CASIQAKNIQYF
cdr3_nt: TGTGCCAGCATTCAAGCCAAAAACATTCAGTACTTC
v_call: TRBV6-1
cdr3_length: 12
d_call: NA
clone_size: few
j_call: TRBJ2-4

cdr3_aa: CASSSRQGGYNEQFF
cdr3_nt: TGTGCCAGCAGTTCGCGACAGGGAGGGTACAATGAGCAGTTCTTC
v_call: TRBV6-1
cdr3_length: 15
d_call: NA
clone_size: many
j_call: TRBJ2-1

cdr3_aa: CASSSGGGLAAEQYF
cdr3_nt: TGTGCCAGCAGTTCCGGCGGGGGACTAGCGGCCGAGCAGTACTTC
v_call: TRBV28
cdr3_length: 15
d_call: TRBD2
clone_size: many
j_call: TRBJ2-7

cdr3_aa: CASGLVWGGTDTQYF
cdr3_nt: TGTGCTAGTGGTTTGGTATGGGGGGGCACAGATACGCAGTATTTT
v_call: TRBV12-5
cdr3_length: 15
d_call: NA
clone_size: NA
j_call: TRBJ2-3

cdr3_aa: CASIPGGFSGANVLTF
cdr3_nt: TGTGCCAGCATCCCCGGGGGCTTCTCTGGGGCCAACGTCCTGACTTTC
v_call: TRBV28
cdr3_length: 16
d_call: NA
clone_size: few
j_call: TRBJ2-6

cdr3_aa: CAISESWGGQNEQFF
cdr3_nt: TGTGCCATCAGTGAGTCTTGGGGGGGCCAGAATGAGCAGTTCTTC
v_call: TRBV10-3
cdr3_length: 15
d_call: NA
clone_size: NA
j_call: TRBJ2-1